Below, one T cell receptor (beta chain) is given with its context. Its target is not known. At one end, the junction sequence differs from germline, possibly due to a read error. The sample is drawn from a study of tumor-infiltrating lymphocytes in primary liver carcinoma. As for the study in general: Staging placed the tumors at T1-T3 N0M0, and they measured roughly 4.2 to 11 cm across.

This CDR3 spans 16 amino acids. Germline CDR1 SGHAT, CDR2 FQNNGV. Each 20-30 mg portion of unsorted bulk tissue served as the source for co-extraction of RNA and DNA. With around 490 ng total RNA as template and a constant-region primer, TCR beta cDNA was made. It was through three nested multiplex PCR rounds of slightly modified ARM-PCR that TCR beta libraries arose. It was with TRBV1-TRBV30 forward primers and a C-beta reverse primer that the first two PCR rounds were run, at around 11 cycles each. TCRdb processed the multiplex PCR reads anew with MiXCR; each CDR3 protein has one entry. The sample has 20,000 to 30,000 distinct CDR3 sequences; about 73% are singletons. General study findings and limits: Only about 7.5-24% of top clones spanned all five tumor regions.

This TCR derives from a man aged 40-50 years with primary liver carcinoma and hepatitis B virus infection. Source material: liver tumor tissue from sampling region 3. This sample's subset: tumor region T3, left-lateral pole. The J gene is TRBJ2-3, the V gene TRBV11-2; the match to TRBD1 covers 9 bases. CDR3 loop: CVSSLKQGAGTNTQYF. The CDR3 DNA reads TGTGTCAGCAGCTTAAAACAGGGGGCTGGGACAAATACGCAGTATTTT.